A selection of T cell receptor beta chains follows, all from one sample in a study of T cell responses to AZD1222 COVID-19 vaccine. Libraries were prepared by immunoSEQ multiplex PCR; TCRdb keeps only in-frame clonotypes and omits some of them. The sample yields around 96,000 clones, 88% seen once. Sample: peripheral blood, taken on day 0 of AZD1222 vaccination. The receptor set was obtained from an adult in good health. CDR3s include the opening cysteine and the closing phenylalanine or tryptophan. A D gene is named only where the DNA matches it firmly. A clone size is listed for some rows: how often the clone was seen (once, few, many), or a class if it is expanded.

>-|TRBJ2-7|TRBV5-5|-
TGTGCCACCAGTGGTCAGTCTAGCTCCTACGAGCAGTACTTC
CATSGQSSSYEQYF
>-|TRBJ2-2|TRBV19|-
TGTGCCAGTAGGGCGGGACGGATAACCGGGGAGCTGTTTTTT
CASRAGRITGELFF
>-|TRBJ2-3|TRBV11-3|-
TGTGCCAGCAGCGTCTCCGGACTGGCCAAACATACGCAGTATTTT
CASSVSGLAKHTQYF
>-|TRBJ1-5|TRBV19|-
TGTGCCAGTAGTATGGAGGGGGGACGCAATCAGCCCCAGCATTTT
CASSMEGGRNQPQHF
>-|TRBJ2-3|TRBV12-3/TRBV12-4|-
TGTGCCACCGCCCCTGGCACAGATACGCAGTATTTT
CATAPGTDTQYF
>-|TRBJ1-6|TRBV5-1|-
TGCGCCAGCAGCTTGGACTCGGGAATTGGAGTCTCCTATAATTCACCCCTCCACTTT
CASSLDSGIGVSYNSPLHF
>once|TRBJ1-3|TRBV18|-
TGTGCCAGCTCACCAGACAGCTTGGAAAACACCATATATTTT
CASSPDSLENTIYF
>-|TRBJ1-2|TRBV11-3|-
TGTGCCAGCAGCGATGGGGGAGATGGCTACACCTTC
CASSDGGDGYTF
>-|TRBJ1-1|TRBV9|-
TGTGCCAGCAGCCAGGGGCGGGGGACTGAAGCTTTCTTT
CASSQGRGTEAFF
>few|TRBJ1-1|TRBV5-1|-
TGCGCCAGCAGCTCGGACCGGTTGGGTGAAGCTTTCTTT
CASSSDRLGEAFF
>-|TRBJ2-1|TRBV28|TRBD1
TGTGCCAGCAGCCGCCCCGGGACAGGGGGCAATGAGCAGTTCTTC
CASSRPGTGGNEQFF
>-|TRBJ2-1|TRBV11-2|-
TGTGCCAGCAGCTCTAACTCGAATGAGCAGTTCTTC
CASSSNSNEQFF
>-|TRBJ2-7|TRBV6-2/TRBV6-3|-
TGTGCCAGCAGCGACTGGCCGGTTTCCTACGAGCAGTACTTC
CASSDWPVSYEQYF
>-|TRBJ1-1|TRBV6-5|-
TGTGCCAGCATCTCTTCTGGAGGCAGGAGGACTGAAGCTTTCTTT
CASISSGGRRTEAFF
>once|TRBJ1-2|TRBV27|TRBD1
TGTGCCAGCAGTTTTAACAGGGGCCTTGGCTACACCTTC
CASSFNRGLGYTF
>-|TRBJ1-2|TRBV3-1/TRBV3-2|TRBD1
TGTGCCAGCAGCCAGCTACAGGGGGAAGATAAGGGCTACACCTTC
CASSQLQGEDKGYTF
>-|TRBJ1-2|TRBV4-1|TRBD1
TGCGCCAGCAGCCAAGAGAGGACAGGGGGTGGCTACACCTTC
CASSQERTGGGYTF
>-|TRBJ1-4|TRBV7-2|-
TGTGCCAGCAGCTTAGGGGCCAGCCGGAATGAAAAACTGTTTTTT
CASSLGASRNEKLFF
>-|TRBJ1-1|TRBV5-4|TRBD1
TGTGCCAGCAGCTCAAGGGGGCGGTTTGACACTGAAGCTTTCTTT
CASSSRGRFDTEAFF
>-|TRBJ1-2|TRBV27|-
TGTGCCAGCAGTTTATCCTCCCAGGGACTCTATGGCTACACCTTC
CASSLSSQGLYGYTF
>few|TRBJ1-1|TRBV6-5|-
TGTGCCAGCAGTTGGACACGTGGGGCTGAAGCTTTCTTT
CASSWTRGAEAFF
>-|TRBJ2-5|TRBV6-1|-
TGTGCCAGCAGTGAAGTCGGGACTGGGGGAGAGACCCAGTACTTC
CASSEVGTGGETQYF
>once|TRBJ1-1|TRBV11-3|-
TGTGCCAGCAGCTCGGCCGGGGCCACTGAAGCTTTCTTT
CASSSAGATEAFF
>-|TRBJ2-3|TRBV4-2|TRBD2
TGTGCCAGCAGCCTCCAGACTAGCGGGGGGGCAGATACGCAGTATTTT
CASSLQTSGGADTQYF
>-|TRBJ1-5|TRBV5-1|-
TGCGCCAGCAGCTTGGCAGGGGAAGGTCAGCCCCAGCATTTT
CASSLAGEGQPQHF
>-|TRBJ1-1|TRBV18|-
TGTGCCAGCTCTTCCTACGTTGAAGCTTTCTTT
CASSSYVEAFF
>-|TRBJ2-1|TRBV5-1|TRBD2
TGCGCCAGCAGGTACAGCGGGGGGGCCTTTGATGAGCAGTTCTTC
CASRYSGGAFDEQFF
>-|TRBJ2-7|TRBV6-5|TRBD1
TGTGCCAGCAGGAGGACAGGGGGCTTTTCCTACGAGCAGTACTTC
CASRRTGGFSYEQYF
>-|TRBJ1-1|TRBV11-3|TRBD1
TGTGCCAGCAGCTTAATGGCAGGGGGCGTAGACACTGAAGCTTTCTTT
CASSLMAGGVDTEAFF
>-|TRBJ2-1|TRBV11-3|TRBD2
TGTGCCAGCAGACCCGGGACTAGCGGGGGGGAGAACAATGAGCAGTTCTTC
CASRPGTSGGENNEQFF
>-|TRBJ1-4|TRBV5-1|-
TGCGCCAGCAGCGAGGGTTTTGCTAATGAAAAACTGTTTTTT
CASSEGFANEKLFF
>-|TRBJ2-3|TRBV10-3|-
TGTGCCATCAGTGAGTCAACTAGCACAGATACGCAGTATTTT
CAISESTSTDTQYF
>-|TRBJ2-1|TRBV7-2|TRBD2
TGTGCCAGCAGCCCCCGGCCGGGAGGGAGGGATGAGCAGTTCTTC
CASSPRPGGRDEQFF
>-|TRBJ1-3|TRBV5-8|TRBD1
TGTGCCAGCAGCTGTGCACCGGGACAGGGTGGTGGAAACACCATATATTTT
CASSCAPGQGGGNTIYF
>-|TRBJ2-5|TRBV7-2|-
TGTGCCAGCAGCTTAGCGGCTAGCCAGGAGACCCAGTACTTC
CASSLAASQETQYF
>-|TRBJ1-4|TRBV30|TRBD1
TGTGCCTGGAGTGTACGGCGGACAGGGGGTGAAAAACTGTTTTTT
CAWSVRRTGGEKLFF
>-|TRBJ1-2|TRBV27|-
TGTGCCAGCAGTTTATCAGCAGGGCCCTATGGCTACACCTTC
CASSLSAGPYGYTF
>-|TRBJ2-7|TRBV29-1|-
TGCAGCGTTGGAGGGGACTCCTACGAGCAGTACTTC
CSVGGDSYEQYF
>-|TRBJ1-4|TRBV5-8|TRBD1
TGTGCCAGCAGCCAAGGACAGGGTACTGCTAATGAAAAACTGTTTTTT
CASSQGQGTANEKLFF
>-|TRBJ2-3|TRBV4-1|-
TGCGCCAGCAGTGCCCTGGCAGATACGCAGTATTTT
CASSALADTQYF
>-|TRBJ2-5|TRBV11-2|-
TGTGCCAGCAGGGGAAAGTGGAGGGTGGAAGAGACCCAGTACTTC
CASRGKWRVEETQYF
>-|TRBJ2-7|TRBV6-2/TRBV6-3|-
TGTGCCAGCAGTTACTCATCGGGGGCCCTTTTATACGAGCAGTACTTC
CASSYSSGALLYEQYF
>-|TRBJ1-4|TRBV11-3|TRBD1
TGTGCCAGCAGCTTAGACGGACAGGGCGCTAATGAAAAACTGTTTTTT
CASSLDGQGANEKLFF